The sequence of this T cell receptor (beta chain) was determined in a study of CD8 T cells in ankylosing spondylitis. TCRdb re-derived calls from the 5' RACE reads in MiXCR, one entry per CDR3 protein. The sample contains some 54,000 distinct CDR3 sequences, roughly 7.3% of which appear only once. In this sample, this clonotype turned up many times. This CDR3 region has 15 residues. The V gene lost 6 bases and the J gene lost 4 bases, with 15 bases spanning the gap. Looked up from germline, CDR1 is SNHLY and CDR2 is FYNNEI. This receptor was obtained from a female donor with ankylosing spondylitis or in good health (not recorded which). Input material: blood, either unsorted or a sorted T cell fraction (not recorded which). This chain joins TRBV2 and TRBJ2-2; D not certain. CDR3 sequence reads: CASRPRAVVTGELFF. CDR3 bases: TGTGCCAGCAGGCCCCGGGCGGTGGTCACCGGGGAGCTGTTTTTT. The whole variable domain, filled in from reference TRBV2 and TRBJ2-2, reads EPEVTQTPSHQVTQMGQEVILRCVPISNHLYFYWYRQILGQKVEFLVSFYNNEISEKSEIFDDQFSVERPDGSNFTLKIRSTKLEDSAMYFCASRPRAVVTGELFFGEGSRLTVL.